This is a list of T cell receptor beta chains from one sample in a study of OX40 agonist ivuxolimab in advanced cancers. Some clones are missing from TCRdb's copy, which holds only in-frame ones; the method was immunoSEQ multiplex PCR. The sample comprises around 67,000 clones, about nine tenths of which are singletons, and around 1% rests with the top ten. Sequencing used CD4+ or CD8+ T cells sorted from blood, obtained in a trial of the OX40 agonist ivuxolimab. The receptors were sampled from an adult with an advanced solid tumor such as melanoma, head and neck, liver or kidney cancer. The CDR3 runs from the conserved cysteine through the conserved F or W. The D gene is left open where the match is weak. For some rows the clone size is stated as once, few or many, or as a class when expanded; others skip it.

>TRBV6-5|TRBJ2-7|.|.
CASSYQTDSYEQYF
TGTGCCAGCAGTTACCAGACAGACTCCTACGAGCAGTACTTC
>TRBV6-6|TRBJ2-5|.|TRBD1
CASKTGGAETQYF
TGTGCCAGTAAGACAGGGGGCGCGGAGACCCAGTACTTC
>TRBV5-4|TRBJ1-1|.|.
CASSLRYSGAEAFF
TGTGCCAGCAGCCTACGGTATTCAGGTGCTGAAGCTTTCTTT
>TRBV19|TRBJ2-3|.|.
CASSLVQAVSTDTQYF
TGTGCCAGTAGTCTAGTCCAGGCGGTTAGCACAGATACGCAGTATTTT
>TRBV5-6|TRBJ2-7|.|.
CASSLGAPLDEQYF
TGTGCCAGCAGCTTAGGGGCCCCCTTGGACGAGCAGTACTTC
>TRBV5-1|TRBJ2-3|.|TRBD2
CASSLSGRGSDTQYF
TGCGCCAGCAGCCTGAGCGGGAGGGGCTCAGATACGCAGTATTTT
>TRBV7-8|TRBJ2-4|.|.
CASSPQGGTDSNIQYF
TGTGCCAGCAGCCCCCAGGGGGGGACAGATTCAAACATTCAGTACTTC
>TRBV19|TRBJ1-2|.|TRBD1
CASSSYRGHHYGYTF
TGTGCCAGTAGTTCCTACAGGGGGCACCACTATGGCTACACCTTC
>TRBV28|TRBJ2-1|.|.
CASSSPGKGEQFF
TGTGCCAGCAGTTCTCCAGGGAAGGGTGAGCAGTTCTTC
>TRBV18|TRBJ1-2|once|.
CASSPDLGALNYGYTF
TGTGCCAGCTCACCCGACCTCGGGGCCCTTAACTATGGCTACACCTTC
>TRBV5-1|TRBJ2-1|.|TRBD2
CASSPDGTSHHEQFF
TGCGCCAGCAGCCCCGACGGGACTAGTCATCATGAGCAGTTCTTC
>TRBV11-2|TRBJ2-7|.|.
CASRNRGSQFTYEQYF
TGTGCCAGCCGAAACCGCGGCAGCCAATTCACCTACGAGCAGTACTTC
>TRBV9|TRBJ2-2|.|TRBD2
CASQTSGGTGELFF
TGTGCCAGCCAGACTAGCGGGGGCACCGGGGAGCTGTTTTTT
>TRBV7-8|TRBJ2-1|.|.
CASSQGGLQFF
TGTGCCAGCAGCCAGGGGGGGTTGCAGTTCTTC
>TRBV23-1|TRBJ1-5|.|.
CARPFTGKGNQPQHF
TGCGCCAGACCCTTTACAGGGAAGGGCAATCAGCCCCAGCATTTT
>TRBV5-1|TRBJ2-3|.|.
CASSLAGDSGTDTQYF
TGCGCCAGCAGCTTGGCCGGCGATAGCGGCACAGATACGCAGTATTTT
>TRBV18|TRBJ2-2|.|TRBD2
CASSPNVGTSGSTGELFF
TGTGCCAGCTCACCAAATGTTGGGACTAGCGGGTCGACCGGGGAGCTGTTTTTT
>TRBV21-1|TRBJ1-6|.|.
CARGGPGFGTGNPPLHF
.
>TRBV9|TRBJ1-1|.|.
CASSPDWETEAFF
TGTGCCAGCAGCCCGGACTGGGAGACTGAAGCTTTCTTT
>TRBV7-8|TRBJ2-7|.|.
CASSSLKEGFEQYF
TGTGCCAGCAGCTCCCTAAAGGAGGGGTTCGAGCAGTACTTC
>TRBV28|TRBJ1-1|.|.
CASSLLAGDNTEAFF
TGTGCCAGCAGTTTGTTGGCTGGAGACAACACTGAAGCTTTCTTT
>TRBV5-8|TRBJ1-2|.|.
CASSLRRLYYTF
TGTGCCAGCAGCTTGCGCAGGTTATACTACACCTTC
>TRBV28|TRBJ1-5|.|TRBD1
CASSDRGQQPQHF
TGTGCCAGCAGCGACAGGGGCCAACAGCCCCAGCATTTT
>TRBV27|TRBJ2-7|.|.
CASSLANAQREQYF
TGTGCCAGCAGTTTAGCAAATGCTCAACGCGAGCAGTACTTC
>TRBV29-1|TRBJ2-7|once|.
CSVSSGSYEQYF
TGCAGCGTCTCTTCCGGCTCCTACGAGCAGTACTTC
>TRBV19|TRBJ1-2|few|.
CASSTNFYGYTF
TGTGCCAGTAGTACGAACTTCTATGGCTACACCTTC
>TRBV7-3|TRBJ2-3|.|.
CASSPGFSADTQYF
TGTGCCAGCAGCCCCGGGTTCTCGGCAGATACGCAGTATTTT
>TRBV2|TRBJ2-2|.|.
CASRRTVTGELFF
TGTGCCAGCAGGAGGACGGTAACCGGGGAGCTGTTTTTT
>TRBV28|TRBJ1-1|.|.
CASSFQGGGTEAFF
TGTGCCAGCAGTTTTCAAGGGGGAGGCACTGAAGCTTTCTTT
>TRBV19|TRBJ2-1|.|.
CASSINAIAANEQFF
TGTGCCAGTAGTATAAACGCCATAGCGGCGAATGAGCAGTTCTTC
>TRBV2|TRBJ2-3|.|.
CASSTEATDTQYF
TGTGCCAGCAGTACAGAAGCCACAGATACGCAGTATTTT
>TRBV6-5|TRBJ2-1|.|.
CASTQDREFNEQFF
TGTGCCAGCACCCAGGACAGAGAATTCAATGAGCAGTTCTTC
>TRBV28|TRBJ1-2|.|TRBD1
CASSSGTGNYGYTF
TGTGCCAGCAGTTCCGGGACAGGGAACTATGGCTACACCTTC
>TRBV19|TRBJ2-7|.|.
CASSIGTPTTYEQYF
TGTGCCAGTAGTATAGGTACCCCTACGACCTACGAGCAGTACTTC
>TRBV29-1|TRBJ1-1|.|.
CSVGMNQVMNTEAFF
TGCAGCGTGGGAATGAATCAGGTTATGAACACTGAAGCTTTCTTT
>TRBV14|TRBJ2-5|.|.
CASSQGRETQYF
TGTGCCAGCAGCCAAGGGAGGGAGACCCAGTACTTC
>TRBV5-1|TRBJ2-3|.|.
CASTTTGRGYTDTQYF
TGCGCCAGCACCACTACAGGGAGGGGGTACACAGATACGCAGTATTTT
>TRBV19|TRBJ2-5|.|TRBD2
CASSIARAGLQETQYF
TGTGCCAGTAGTATAGCTCGAGCGGGGCTTCAAGAGACCCAGTACTTC
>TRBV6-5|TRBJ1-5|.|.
CASSYRDSNQPQHF
TGTGCCAGCAGTTACAGGGATAGCAATCAGCCCCAGCATTTT
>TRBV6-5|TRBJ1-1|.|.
CASSWQPNTEAFF
TGTGCCAGCAGTTGGCAGCCGAACACTGAAGCTTTCTTT
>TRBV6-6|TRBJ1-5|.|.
CASSYGGVGYDQPQHF
TGTGCCAGCAGTTACGGGGGGGTGGGTTACGATCAGCCCCAGCATTTT
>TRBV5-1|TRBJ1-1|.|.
CASSLLDSREAFF
TGCGCCAGCAGCCTGCTCGACAGCCGTGAAGCTTTCTTT
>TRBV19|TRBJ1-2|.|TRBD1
CASTPRGAYGYTF
TGTGCCAGTACCCCCAGGGGGGCCTATGGCTACACCTTC
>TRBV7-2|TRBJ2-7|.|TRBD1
CASSLGRTGIYEQYF
TGTGCCAGCAGCCTGGGGCGGACAGGGATCTACGAGCAGTACTTC
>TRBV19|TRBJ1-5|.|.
CASSDQRDQPQHF
TGTGCCAGTAGCGACCAGAGAGATCAGCCCCAGCATTTT
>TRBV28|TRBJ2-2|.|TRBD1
CASSVSGQGAGELFF
TGTGCCAGCAGTGTGTCCGGACAGGGGGCCGGGGAGCTGTTTTTT
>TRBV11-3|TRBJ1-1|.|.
CASSLERQNTEAFF
TGTGCCAGCAGCTTAGAGAGACAGAACACTGAAGCTTTCTTT
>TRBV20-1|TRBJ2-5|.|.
CSATTQETQYF
TGCAGTGCGACCACTCAAGAGACCCAGTACTTC